These T cell receptor beta chains were read from a single sample in a study of blood T cell repertoires in COVID-19. The table came from immunoSEQ multiplex PCR; TCRdb's copy has only in-frame clones and leaves some out. The repertoire consists of 35,000 or so clones, with around nine tenths occurring once and the leading ten covering 4.5% to 5.5%. The sequencing sample was made of peripheral blood. These receptors all come from a human donor in a cohort sampled during active COVID-19. Each CDR3 is given with its conserved first and last residue. A D gene is named only where the DNA matches it firmly. Rows give clone size only sometimes, using once, few, many, or a class for an expanded clone.

DNA: TGTGCCAGCCAGACAGGACCGAACACTGAAGCTTTCTTT
CDR3: CASQTGPNTEAFF
D: .
size: .
V: TRBV10-3
J: TRBJ1-1

DNA: TGCGCCAGCACCGAGCAGGGGACTATGAACACTGAAGCTTTCTTT
CDR3: CASTEQGTMNTEAFF
D: .
size: .
V: TRBV5-1
J: TRBJ1-1

DNA: TGTGCTAGTGCCCGACAGGGGACTGAAGCTTTCTTT
CDR3: CASARQGTEAFF
D: TRBD1
size: .
V: TRBV12-5
J: TRBJ1-1

DNA: TGTGCCAGCAGTTCGCGGGGGTCCCTGGATACGCAGTATTTT
CDR3: CASSSRGSLDTQYF
D: TRBD2
size: once
V: TRBV28
J: TRBJ2-3

DNA: TGTGCCAGCAGCTTGTTAGGGGTCCAAAGGTCGAAGGGAGCTTTCTTT
CDR3: CASSLLGVQRSKGAFF
D: .
size: .
V: TRBV5-6
J: TRBJ1-1

DNA: TGTGCCAGCAGTGGGACATCCAAGGGGGATACGCAGTATTTT
CDR3: CASSGTSKGDTQYF
D: .
size: few
V: TRBV27
J: TRBJ2-3

DNA: TGTGCCATCAGTGTTTGGGCAGGGTCGGACAATGAGCAGTTCTTC
CDR3: CAISVWAGSDNEQFF
D: .
size: .
V: TRBV10-3
J: TRBJ2-1

DNA: TGCGCCAGCAGCCCAAGCCCCACGACAGAATACGAGCAGTACTTC
CDR3: CASSPSPTTEYEQYF
D: .
size: .
V: TRBV4-1
J: TRBJ2-7

DNA: TGCGCCAGCAGCCAAGGGGAGCGGGAGGCGCAGAATGAGCAGTTCTTC
CDR3: CASSQGEREAQNEQFF
D: TRBD2
size: .
V: TRBV4-1
J: TRBJ2-1

DNA: TGTGCCAGCAGCTTAGAAGTTAGAGGGCAGCCCCAGCATTTT
CDR3: CASSLEVRGQPQHF
D: .
size: once
V: TRBV7-2
J: TRBJ1-5

DNA: TGTGCCAGCAGCCCAGAGCAGGGGCCTACTGAAGCTTTCTTT
CDR3: CASSPEQGPTEAFF
D: .
size: .
V: TRBV11-2
J: TRBJ1-1

DNA: TGTGCCAGCACCAACCGGAGGGTCGAACTTAATGAAAAACTGTTTTTT
CDR3: CASTNRRVELNEKLFF
D: .
size: .
V: TRBV2
J: TRBJ1-4

DNA: TGTGCCAGCAGCGTCCTAGCGGGAGGGCCCTCTGCCAATGAGCAGTTCTTC
CDR3: CASSVLAGGPSANEQFF
D: TRBD2
size: .
V: TRBV9
J: TRBJ2-1

DNA: TGCAGTGCTAGTGTAGCGGGACCATACAATGAGCAGTTCTTC
CDR3: CSASVAGPYNEQFF
D: TRBD2
size: .
V: TRBV20-1
J: TRBJ2-1

DNA: TGTGCCAGCAGCTTAGAGCGGGGTAACACCTACGAGCAGTACTTC
CDR3: CASSLERGNTYEQYF
D: TRBD2
size: .
V: TRBV7-8
J: TRBJ2-7

DNA: TGTGCCAGCAAAACTGGGGCTGATCACTATGGCTACACCTTC
CDR3: CASKTGADHYGYTF
D: .
size: .
V: TRBV21-1
J: TRBJ1-2

DNA: TGTGCCAGCAGCCGGAGCCGACAGGACAATTCACCCCTCCACTTT
CDR3: CASSRSRQDNSPLHF
D: .
size: .
V: TRBV5-5
J: TRBJ1-6

DNA: TGTGCCAGCAGGCTAGGGGTGGCCGCCGAGCAGTACTTC
CDR3: CASRLGVAAEQYF
D: .
size: once
V: TRBV6-5
J: TRBJ2-7

DNA: TGTGCCAGCAGTGAAGGGACAGGGGGCGAGGAGACCCAGTACTTC
CDR3: CASSEGTGGEETQYF
D: TRBD1
size: .
V: TRBV2
J: TRBJ2-5

DNA: TGTGCCAGCAGCCAGGGACTAGTGCGGGGTGAGCAGTTCTTC
CDR3: CASSQGLVRGEQFF
D: TRBD2
size: few
V: TRBV28
J: TRBJ2-1

DNA: TGCGCCAGCCACAGTACAGATACGCAGTATTTT
CDR3: CASHSTDTQYF
D: .
size: .
V: TRBV5-1
J: TRBJ2-3

DNA: TGTGCCAGCAGTTCGCCCAGGGTCCATAGCAATCAGCCCCAGCATTTT
CDR3: CASSSPRVHSNQPQHF
D: .
size: few
V: TRBV28
J: TRBJ1-5

DNA: TGTGCCAGTAGTACCAACATGAACACTGAAGCTTTCTTT
CDR3: CASSTNMNTEAFF
D: .
size: .
V: TRBV19
J: TRBJ1-1

DNA: TGTGCCAGCAGTTTAATTGTCAGGGGAACTGGCTACACCTTC
CDR3: CASSLIVRGTGYTF
D: .
size: once
V: TRBV28
J: TRBJ1-2

DNA: TGTGCCAGCAGCTTAATGGCAGGGGAGACAGATACGCAGTATTTT
CDR3: CASSLMAGETDTQYF
D: .
size: once
V: TRBV11-2
J: TRBJ2-3

DNA: TGTGCCAGCAGCCCGAGGTCGGGACTAGGCTATGAGCAGTTCTTC
CDR3: CASSPRSGLGYEQFF
D: TRBD2
size: .
V: TRBV11-2
J: TRBJ2-1

DNA: TGCGCCAGCAGGGGACAGGCTGGGGATGAAAAACTGTTTTTT
CDR3: CASRGQAGDEKLFF
D: TRBD1
size: .
V: TRBV10-2
J: TRBJ1-4

DNA: TGTGCCAGCAGCGTCCCAGGGGGCTGGGAAAAACTGTTTTTT
CDR3: CASSVPGGWEKLFF
D: TRBD1
size: .
V: TRBV7-2
J: TRBJ1-4

DNA: TGTGCCACCAGTCGGAGAGGACAGGGGGCCTTCTACGAGCAGTACTTC
CDR3: CATSRRGQGAFYEQYF
D: TRBD1
size: .
V: TRBV15
J: TRBJ2-7

DNA: TGTGCCAGCAATCGACCGGGACAGGGTGTCTATGGCTACACCTTC
CDR3: CASNRPGQGVYGYTF
D: TRBD1
size: .
V: TRBV6-5
J: TRBJ1-2

DNA: TGTGCCAGCAGCACTACGGGAGCGGCTACCTACGAGCAGTACTTC
CDR3: CASSTTGAATYEQYF
D: .
size: few
V: TRBV3-1/TRBV3-2
J: TRBJ2-7

DNA: TGTGCCAGCAGCTTAGTAGTTTTGGCGGATAAGGCAGATACGCAGTATTTT
CDR3: CASSLVVLADKADTQYF
D: .
size: .
V: TRBV7-2
J: TRBJ2-3

DNA: TGTGCCAGCAGTGGGCGAACTAGCGGGAAAATGACGTACGAGACCCAGTACTTC
CDR3: CASSGRTSGKMTYETQYF
D: TRBD2
size: .
V: TRBV2
J: TRBJ2-5

DNA: TGTGCCAGCAGTCGACAGGGCTGGGCAGATACGCAGTATTTT
CDR3: CASSRQGWADTQYF
D: TRBD1
size: .
V: TRBV6-4
J: TRBJ2-3

DNA: TGTGCCAGCAGCTTAAGGGAGGGGAGGGCCGCCCGATGGGCCGGGGAGCTGTTTTTT
CDR3: CASSLREGRAARWAGELFF
D: TRBD2
size: .
V: TRBV11-2
J: TRBJ2-2

DNA: TGTGCCTGGACTGGGGCTGACTACGAGCAGTACTTC
CDR3: CAWTGADYEQYF
D: .
size: .
V: TRBV30
J: TRBJ2-7

DNA: TGTGCCAGCAGCCTGGGACTAGCGGGGGGGGAGCAGTACTTC
CDR3: CASSLGLAGGEQYF
D: TRBD2
size: .
V: TRBV5-4
J: TRBJ2-7

DNA: TGTGCCAGCAGTCAGATACGTATAGCGGGACCTGACGAGCAGTACTTC
CDR3: CASSQIRIAGPDEQYF
D: TRBD2
size: .
V: TRBV13
J: TRBJ2-7

DNA: TGTGCCAGCAGGCCCGGGACTAGCGCATCGTCGAATACGCAGTATTTT
CDR3: CASRPGTSASSNTQYF
D: TRBD2
size: .
V: TRBV5-8
J: TRBJ2-3

DNA: TGTGCCAGCAGTGGCCCCACTTCCGGACAGGGTAACACCGGGGAGCTGTTTTTT
CDR3: CASSGPTSGQGNTGELFF
D: TRBD1
size: once
V: TRBV2
J: TRBJ2-2

DNA: TGCGCCAGCAGCCCGGACAGTTGGGGGGGCAAAAACATTCAGTACTTC
CDR3: CASSPDSWGGKNIQYF
D: .
size: .
V: TRBV5-1
J: TRBJ2-4

DNA: TGTGCCAGCAGCTTCCAGGGGGCAGGCGAAAAACTGTTTTTT
CDR3: CASSFQGAGEKLFF
D: TRBD1
size: .
V: TRBV5-6
J: TRBJ1-4

DNA: TGCGCCAGCAGCTTGGGTCAGGGGTTATACGAGCAGTACTTC
CDR3: CASSLGQGLYEQYF
D: .
size: .
V: TRBV5-1
J: TRBJ2-7

DNA: TGTGCCAGCAGCCCAGAGGGCAACCCTGAAGCTTTCTTT
CDR3: CASSPEGNPEAFF
D: .
size: .
V: TRBV7-9
J: TRBJ1-1

DNA: TGTGCCAGCAGTTTCCTAGCGAGCTCCTACAATGAGCAGTTCTTC
CDR3: CASSFLASSYNEQFF
D: .
size: .
V: TRBV27
J: TRBJ2-1

DNA: TGTGCCAGCAGCCGCGGGACTGGAGGAAACACCATATATTTT
CDR3: CASSRGTGGNTIYF
D: .
size: .
V: TRBV7-2
J: TRBJ1-3

DNA: TGTGCCAGCAGCTTAGACTCGACAGGCCAAACCAACTATGGCTACACCTTC
CDR3: CASSLDSTGQTNYGYTF
D: .
size: .
V: TRBV7-2
J: TRBJ1-2

DNA: TGTGCCTGGAGTAAACTAGCGGGAGTCCGCTACAATGAGCAGTTCTTC
CDR3: CAWSKLAGVRYNEQFF
D: TRBD2
size: .
V: TRBV30
J: TRBJ2-1

DNA: TGTGCCAGCAGCCCCCCGATGGCGGCTGGTCACGATGAGCAGTTCTTC
CDR3: CASSPPMAAGHDEQFF
D: .
size: .
V: TRBV9
J: TRBJ2-1

DNA: TGTGCCAGCAGCCCGGCGGGAGGGGGCCGCGCCTACGAGCAGTACTTC
CDR3: CASSPAGGGRAYEQYF
D: TRBD2
size: .
V: TRBV5-4
J: TRBJ2-7

DNA: TGTGCCAGCAGCTTCGGACAGGTGGGCGCAGATACGCAGTATTTT
CDR3: CASSFGQVGADTQYF
D: TRBD1
size: .
V: TRBV7-9
J: TRBJ2-3

DNA: TGTGCCAGCAGTCGACAGGGGCTAGGTAGCAATCAGCCCCAGCATTTT
CDR3: CASSRQGLGSNQPQHF
D: TRBD1
size: .
V: TRBV2
J: TRBJ1-5

DNA: TGCGCCAGCAGCTTGACAGGGATGAACACTGAAGCTTTCTTT
CDR3: CASSLTGMNTEAFF
D: .
size: .
V: TRBV5-1
J: TRBJ1-1

DNA: TGTGCCAGCAGCCGCGGGGTGACAGGGGTCGCCGGGGCCAACGTCCTGACTTTC
CDR3: CASSRGVTGVAGANVLTF
D: TRBD1
size: .
V: TRBV3-1/TRBV3-2
J: TRBJ2-6

DNA: TGTGCCAGCAGCGATGAGGGCCGCTCGGGAGGAAACACCATATATTTT
CDR3: CASSDEGRSGGNTIYF
D: .
size: .
V: TRBV28
J: TRBJ1-3

DNA: TGTGCCAGCAGCCAAGATCTATGGCTAGCGGGAGGTTCGTCTAGCACAGATACGCAGTATTTT
CDR3: CASSQDLWLAGGSSSTDTQYF
D: TRBD2
size: .
V: TRBV4-2
J: TRBJ2-3

DNA: TGTGCCAGCAGTCTTAGCGGGAGCCATGAGCAGTTCTTC
CDR3: CASSLSGSHEQFF
D: TRBD2
size: .
V: TRBV12-3/TRBV12-4
J: TRBJ2-1

DNA: TGCGCCAGCAGCCTGGGGACAGCTGGAAACACCATATATTTT
CDR3: CASSLGTAGNTIYF
D: TRBD1
size: .
V: TRBV4-1
J: TRBJ1-3